Following are 9 T cell receptor beta chains from one sample sequenced in a study of PD-1 blockade in classical Hodgkin lymphoma. The patients all showed relapse after autologous stem cell transplantation, while their brentuximab vedotin exposure varied. Data came from immunoSEQ multiplex PCR; TCRdb stores just in-frame clones and leaves some out. This table holds some 30,000 clones, roughly 76% found once. The specimen was peripheral blood mononuclear cells (PBMCs), collected before the second cycle of nivolumab. The receptors were gathered from a human donor with classical Hodgkin lymphoma.

This chain links TRBV6-1 with TRBJ2-5; 8 bases fit TRBD1. V was pared by 5 bases and J by 1 base, with 3 bases of the junction left unmatched. Germline loops: CDR1 MNHNS, CDR2 SASEGT. The CDR3 runs to 14 residues. The CDR3 DNA follows: TGTGCCAGCAGTTTAGACAGGGGCCAAGAGACCCAGTACTTC. This encodes CASSLDRGQETQYF.

V and J are TRBV7-8 and TRBJ1-2, with D unclear. The CDR3 has 14 amino acids. Germline CDR1 reads SGHVS; CDR2 reads FQNEAQ. The V end was cut by 6 bases, the J end by 2 bases, with 13 bases between. In nucleotides, the CDR3 is TGTGCCAGCAGGCCCAGACTGGAGAACTATGGCTACACCTTC. Protein sequence: CASRPRLENYGYTF.

A single count supports this clone. The gene calls are TRBV5-1 and TRBJ1-1, with D hard to call. Germline assignment: CDR1 SGHRS and CDR2 YFSETQ. The ends were cut back, 2 bases at V and 0 bases at J, with 8 bases in the middle. The CDR3 totals 14 residues. The CDR3 DNA reads as TGCGCCAGCAGCTTACCGGGCCTGAACACTGAAGCTTTCTTT. The encoded protein is CASSLPGLNTEAFF.

This chain connects TRBV11-1 to TRBJ2-7; D is perhaps TRBD2 (5 bases). The V gene lost 5 bases and the J gene lost 1 base, with 12 bases spanning the gap. The germline V gene has CDR1 SGHAT and CDR2 FQDESV (reference sequence). CDR3 length equals 14 residues. The CDR3 region is CASSQEGISYEQYF. The CDR3 DNA follows: TGTGCCAGCAGCCAAGAGGGCATATCCTACGAGCAGTACTTC.

This chain joins TRBV28 and TRBJ1-2; D might be TRBD1 (6 bases). Germline V gene lookup returns CDR1 MDHEN and CDR2 SYDVKM. The CDR3 has 13 amino acids. Trimming took off 6 bases at V and 8 bases at J, with 16 bases between the two ends. For the CDR3, the DNA is TGTGCCAGCAGCCACCCTTCAGGGGAGGGCTACACCTTC. Encoded protein: CASSHPSGEGYTF.

The genes are TRBV2 and TRBJ2-2; TRBD2 is a possible D gene (5 bases). From germline, CDR1 is SNHLY and CDR2 FYNNEI. The germline V and J ends were trimmed by 4 bases and 5 bases, with 17 bases remaining between them. The CDR3 is 16 amino acids. Here the CDR3 reads CASSARASRTTGELFF. The CDR3 DNA is TGTGCCAGCAGTGCTCGGGCCAGTCGGACTACCGGGGAGCTGTTTTTT. Variable domain in full (rest from reference TRBV2 and TRBJ2-2): EPEVTQTPSHQVTQMGQEVILRCVPISNHLYFYWYRQILGQKVEFLVSFYNNEISEKSEIFDDQFSVERPDGSNFTLKIRSTKLEDSAMYFCASSARASRTTGELFFGEGSRLTVL.

The V gene is TRBV10-1, the J gene TRBJ2-2; no firm D call. CDR1 WNHNN and CDR2 SYGVQD come from the germline V gene (reference sequence). V shed 4 bases and J shed 4 bases, with 7 bases lying between them. The CDR3 runs 13 residues. The CDR3 DNA reads TGCGCCAGCAGTGTATCGGGCACCGGGGAGCTGTTTTTT. Its translation is CASSVSGTGELFF.

The chain employs TRBV7-2 and TRBJ2-2, with TRBD2 identical over 7 bases. Per germline, CDR1 SGHTA and CDR2 FQGNSA. V was clipped by 2 bases and J by 2 bases; unmatched bases: 5. There are 16 residues in the CDR3. The CDR3 loop is CASSLYGGGNTGELFF. CDR3 DNA sequence: TGTGCCAGCAGCTTATATGGCGGGGGTAACACCGGGGAGCTGTTTTTT.

This CDR3 reads CASSQETGTGNTIYF. For the CDR3, the DNA is TGTGCCAGCAGCCAAGAGACAGGGACAGGAAACACCATATATTTT. The chain has TRBV4-2 and TRBJ1-3; 7 nucleotides agree with TRBD1. The CDR3 covers 15 residues. The V segment lost 0 bases and the J segment 4 bases; nucleotides outside the gene matches: 3. Germline lookup yields CDR1 LGHNA and CDR2 YNFKEQ.